One sample yielded the 23 T cell receptor beta chains listed below, sequenced in a study of T cells in Graves' hyperthyroidism and ophthalmopathy (dated by TCRdb to about 2019). The library was built by means of multiplex PCR. The sequencer was an Illumina HiSeq 2000. The TCR beta CDR3 regions were amplified from the RNA transcripts. The first round of RT-PCR for the TCR CDR3 was performed with the HTBI primer set and the Qiagen OneStep RT-PCR kit. Through fastp at Q25 and MiXCR, TCRdb rebuilt clones from the public reads, retaining in-frame beta chains. Identical CDR3 protein sequences are pooled into one entry, listed with their most common genes and DNA. This sample is represented by hundreds of thousands of distinct CDR3 sequences; under 20% of them were singletons. The top ten hold 3.7% of the sample. The source material was blood. The receptors derive from a woman aged 18-35 years with Graves' hyperthyroidism.

At least ten counts were recorded for this clonotype. The chain carries TRBV28 and TRBJ1-3; 10 bases are a match to TRBD1. With V trimmed by 6 bases and J by 0 bases, 14 bases remained unmatched. This CDR3 region has 19 residues. Germline CDR1 and CDR2: MDHEN and SYDVKM. CDR3 amino acids: CASRPSSGQGIHSGNTIYF. CDR3 DNA sequence: TGTGCCAGCAGGCCGAGTTCGGGACAGGGGATCCACTCTGGAAACACCATATATTTT.

This clonotype occurred many times. The CDR3: CAWSVGGVQETQYF. In DNA form, the CDR3 reads TGTGCCTGGAGTGTAGGAGGAGTCCAAGAGACCCAGTACTTC. The rearrangement links TRBV30 to TRBJ2-5, with TRBD2 as a possible D gene (5 bases). The germline V and J ends were trimmed by 0 bases and 1 base, with 9 bases remaining between them. This CDR3 has 14 residues. CDR1 is GTSNPN and CDR2 is SVGIG in the germline V gene (reference sequence).

In its sample, this clonotype was seen many times. The V call is TRBV20-1, the J call TRBJ2-7; 10 bases fit TRBD2. CDR3 length equals 13 residues. Germline CDR1 and CDR2: DFQATT and SNEGSKA (reference sequence). V lost 6 bases and J lost 5; bases outside the gene matches: 7. The CDR3 region is CSAPKRGGDEQYF. The DNA of the CDR3 is TGCAGTGCCCCCAAGCGGGGGGGAGACGAGCAGTACTTC.

This clonotype was recorded at least ten times. The rearrangement uses TRBV24-1 and TRBJ2-2; either TRBD1 or TRBD2 may fit D (5 bases each). The CDR3 is made up of 14 amino acids. V lost 6 bases and J lost 5, with 12 bases in between. The germline gives CDR1 KGHDR, CDR2 SFDVKD. Here the CDR3 DNA reads TGTGCCACCAGTTATGGGACGGAGACCGGGGAGCTGTTTTTT. Translated: CATSYGTETGELFF.

This clonotype has at least ten counts. The CDR3 region has the DNA TGTGCCAGCAGTGAAATCGACGCAGACCCCGGGACCCAGTACTTC. Translation gives CASSEIDADPGTQYF. The chain combines TRBV25-1 with TRBJ2-5, with D unclear. Trimming left V 2 bases short and J 7 bases short, with 17 bases between. Germline assignment: CDR1 MGHDK and CDR2 SYGVNS. This CDR3 has 15 amino acids.

V gene TRBV5-1 combines with J gene TRBJ2-1; 7 bases map to TRBD1. The V gene end was trimmed by 0 bases and the J gene end by 4 bases; junction bases not matched to a gene: 7. CDR3 length equals 16 residues. Germline V CDR1 and CDR2: SGHRS, YFSETQ. CDR3 bases: TGCGCCAGCAGCTTGGCCCAAGGACAGGTTTACAATGAGCAGTTCTTC. As protein: CASSLAQGQVYNEQFF.

Comments on this clonotype: This may be a read error: a much more frequent sequence differs by one nucleotide. V usage is TRBV7-8 and J usage is TRBJ2-2; D is possibly TRBD2 (6 bases). The CDR3 runs to 15 residues. Germline lookup yields CDR1 SGHVS and CDR2 FQNEAQ. The CDR3, as DNA: TGTGCCGGCAGCCCCCGGACCGCGGGGACCGGGGAGCTGTTTTTT. This encodes CAGSPRTAGTGELFF.

The chain joins TRBV27 to TRBJ2-5, with 9 bases identical to TRBD1. CDR1 is MNHEY and CDR2 is SMNVEV in the germline V gene (reference sequence). Trimming took 5 bases from V and 5 from J; bases not matched to a gene: 3. The CDR3 runs 13 residues. CDR3 nucleotide sequence: TGTGCCAGCAGTAGACAGGGGGATGAGACCCAGTACTTC. It translates to CASSRQGDETQYF.

Many counts were recorded for this clonotype. The chain uses TRBV20-1 and TRBJ2-7; D may correspond to TRBD1 or TRBD2 (5 bases each). In germline, CDR1 is DFQATT, CDR2 SNEGSKA (reference sequence). The CDR3 is made up of 16 amino acids. The V gene lost 7 bases and the J gene lost 4 bases, with 26 bases spanning the gap. The CDR3, as DNA: TGCAGTGTTTCCCATACGGGGCAGCCTAATCCTTACGAGCAGTACTTC. Translation: CSVSHTGQPNPYEQYF.

This clonotype has at least ten counts. CDR3 in DNA: TGTGCCAGCCTCGAGGAGGGACAGAACTATGGCTACACCTTC. Translated: CASLEEGQNYGYTF. The chain joins TRBV6-1 to TRBJ1-2, with 7 bases fitting TRBD1. Germline V gene sequence: CDR1 MNHNS, CDR2 SASEGT. The trim removed 8 bases at V and 2 bases at J, leaving 8 bases unmatched. The CDR3 loop spans 14 amino acids.

This clonotype was seen a few times. The J gene is TRBJ1-1, the V gene TRBV7-3, with 9 positions matching TRBD1. CDR3 length: 15 amino acids. CDR1 and CDR2 from the germline V gene are SGHTA and FQGTGA. The junction had 8 bases not matched to a gene; V was cut back by 5 bases and J by 4 bases. CDR3 amino acids: CASSLTGGSPTEAFF. In nucleotides, the CDR3 is TGTGCCAGCAGCCTGACAGGGGGTAGTCCCACTGAAGCTTTCTTT.

This clonotype appeared many times. The CDR3 here is CASSLAAGETGYTF. The CDR3 region has the DNA TGTGCCAGCAGCTTAGCGGCAGGGGAAACTGGCTACACCTTC. The chain has TRBV7-9 and TRBJ1-2; tentatively, D is TRBD1 (6 bases). This CDR3 contains 14 residues. V was trimmed by 0 bases and J by 7 bases, leaving 12 bases between them. Germline CDR1 SEHNR, CDR2 FQNEAQ (reference sequence).

In this sample, this clonotype turned up many times. The chain carries TRBV12-3 or TRBV12-4 and TRBJ2-5; D is ambiguous. The CDR3 has 12 residues. V dropped 3 bases and J dropped 3 bases, with 5 bases sitting between them. This CDR3 is CASSFVEETQYF. DNA for the CDR3: TGTGCCAGCAGTTTCGTTGAAGAGACCCAGTACTTC.

This clonotype was seen only once. This sequence joins TRBV6-2 or TRBV6-3 and TRBJ2-7; possible D gene TRBD2, 5 bases. Between the trimmed V and J ends, which lost 5 bases and 7 bases, there was a span of 18 bases. CDR1 and CDR2 (germline): MNHEY, SVGEGT. The CDR3 runs to 14 residues. CDR3 sequence reads: CASSLGGSSREQYF. DNA of the CDR3: TGTGCCAGCAGTCTTGGTGGGAGTTCGAGGGAGCAGTACTTC.

This clonotype came up a few times. The V gene is TRBV5-1, the J gene TRBJ2-5; TRBD1 matches at 11 bases. With 4 bases clipped from V and 5 bases from J, the junction kept 7 bases outside the gene matches. The germline gives CDR1 SGHRS, CDR2 YFSETQ. The CDR3 has 15 amino acids. CDR3 region: CASSPGTGGLETQYF. The CDR3 coding sequence is TGCGCCAGCAGCCCGGGGACAGGGGGTTTGGAGACCCAGTACTTC.

Ten or more counts support this clonotype. V usage is TRBV18 and J usage is TRBJ1-1; no definite D call. V lost 1 base and J 3 bases, leaving 9 bases between the germline ends. The V gene's germline CDR1 is KGHSH and CDR2 LQKENI. The CDR3 is 14 residues long. CDR3 DNA sequence: TGTGCCAGCTCACCACGGGCCGGGGACACTGAAGCTTTCTTT. Translating gives CASSPRAGDTEAFF.

In its sample, this clonotype was seen many times. The chain employs TRBV2 and TRBJ2-7; D call uncertain. Trimming removed 8 bases from V and 1 base from J, with 9 bases in between. The V gene's germline CDR1 is SNHLY and CDR2 FYNNEI. The CDR3 consists of 12 residues. DNA of the CDR3: TGTGCCAGCCTTGGGCGGTCCTACGAGCAGTACTTC. Translated: CASLGRSYEQYF.

This sequence joins TRBV27 and TRBJ2-1; no definite D call. The V and J ends lost 2 bases and 0 bases respectively, with 8 bases between them. Germline values: CDR1 MNHEY, CDR2 SMNVEV (reference sequence). CDR3 length: 15 amino acids. The CDR3 is CASSLQASSYNEQFF. CDR3 nucleotides: TGTGCCAGCAGTTTACAGGCCAGCTCCTACAATGAGCAGTTCTTC.

This clonotype has at least ten counts. The rearrangement links TRBV29-1 to TRBJ2-5, with D maybe TRBD1 (6 bases). Trimming took 4 bases from V and 2 from J, leaving 11 bases between them. From germline, CDR1 is SQVTM and CDR2 ANQGSEA. This CDR3 has 13 residues. Here the CDR3 reads CSVGPGAQETQYF. CDR3 in DNA: TGCAGCGTTGGACCAGGGGCGCAAGAGACCCAGTACTTC.

The chain uses TRBV27 and TRBJ1-5; D ambiguous. The V end was cut by 2 bases, the J end by 6 bases, with 14 bases between. The CDR3 contains 15 residues. CDR1 and CDR2 (germline): MNHEY, SMNVEV (reference sequence). This CDR3 is CASSLIKALGQPQHF. CDR3 nucleotides: TGTGCCAGCAGTTTAATAAAGGCTCTAGGTCAGCCCCAGCATTTT.

This clonotype was seen ten or more times. The gene calls are TRBV24-1 and TRBJ1-2; TRBD1 matches at 7 bases. Trimming removed 3 bases from V and 2 bases from J; junction bases left unmatched: 17. Germline V gene data show CDR1 as KGHDR and CDR2 as SFDVKD. The CDR3 is 19 amino acids. CDR3 DNA sequence: TGTGCCACCAGTGATCCAAAACCGGGCCACAGGGGCACCAACTATGGCTACACCTTC. This sequence encodes CATSDPKPGHRGTNYGYTF.

This clonotype was detected many times. The rearrangement joins TRBV10-3 to TRBJ2-7, with D maybe TRBD1 (5 bases). The CDR3 spans 13 residues. The V gene's germline CDR1 is ENHRY and CDR2 SYGVKD. V was trimmed by 3 bases and J by 3 bases, leaving 9 bases between them. CDR3 in amino acids: CAISDRQYYEQYF. The CDR3 DNA sequence: TGTGCCATCAGTGACCGACAGTACTACGAGCAGTACTTC.

This clonotype was observed many times. This chain links TRBV15 with TRBJ1-2; a weak D match, TRBD1 (5 bases). CDR1 is LNHNV, CDR2 YYDKDF, per germline (reference sequence). V was shortened by 0 bases and J by 6 bases, with 11 bases between the two germline ends. The length of the CDR3 is 14 residues. The CDR3 here is CATSRDGALDGYTF. The DNA for the CDR3 is TGTGCCACCAGCAGAGACGGGGCATTGGATGGCTACACCTTC.